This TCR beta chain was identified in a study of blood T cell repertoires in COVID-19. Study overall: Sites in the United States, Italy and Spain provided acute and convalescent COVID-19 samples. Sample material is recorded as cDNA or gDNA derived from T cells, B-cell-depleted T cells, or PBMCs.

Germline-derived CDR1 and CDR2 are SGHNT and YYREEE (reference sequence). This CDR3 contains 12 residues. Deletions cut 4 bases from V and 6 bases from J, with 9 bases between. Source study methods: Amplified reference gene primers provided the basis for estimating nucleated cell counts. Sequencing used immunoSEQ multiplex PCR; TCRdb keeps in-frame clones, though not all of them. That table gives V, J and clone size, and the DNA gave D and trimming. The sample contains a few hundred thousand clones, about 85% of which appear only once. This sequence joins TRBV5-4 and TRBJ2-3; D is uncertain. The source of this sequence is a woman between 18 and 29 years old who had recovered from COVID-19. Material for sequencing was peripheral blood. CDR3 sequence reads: CASSLAVDTQYF. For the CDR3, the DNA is TGTGCCAGCAGCCTGGCAGTCGATACGCAGTATTTT.